This paragraph reports one T cell receptor beta chain. Measured with immunoSEQ multiplex PCR; TCRdb has only the in-frame clones, and not every one. Of approximately 85,000 clones listed, around 86% were seen once; the top ten hold roughly 6%. This CDR3 comprises 16 residues. Germline V gene lookup returns CDR1 SGDLS and CDR2 YYNGEE. V lost 0 bases, J lost 2 bases, and 12 bases lay in between. This entry is derived from a study of T cell responses to AZD1222 COVID-19 vaccine. The TCR comes from an adult in good health. The source was peripheral blood, collected on day 0 of AZD1222 vaccination. The V call is TRBV9, the J call TRBJ2-1; D is perhaps TRBD2 (6 bases). CDR3 residues: CASSVAERATYNEQFF. The CDR3 DNA sequence: TGTGCCAGCAGCGTAGCGGAGCGGGCCACCTACAATGAGCAGTTCTTC.